These 22 T cell receptor beta chains originate from one sample sequenced in a study of shared clonotypes between healthy human individuals. Naive CD8 populations comprised CD45RO-negative cells positively selected for CCR7, excluding terminally differentiated effector memory CD45RA+ cells. Sequenced by immunoSEQ multiplex PCR; TCRdb stores in-frame clones only, minus some. The data show 1.5 million to 2.5 million clones, with roughly 95% seen just once and around 1% held by the top ten. Sequencing was done on a sample of naive CD8+ T cells sorted from blood. These receptors all come from a man aged 18 to 29 in good health.

The V gene is TRBV2, the J gene TRBJ2-3; weak D call: TRBD2 (6 bases). The V and J ends lost 10 bases and 0 bases respectively, with 26 bases between them. Germline CDR1 and CDR2: SNHLY and FYNNEI. This CDR3 region has 18 residues. The CDR3: CATRGRNWEYSSTDTQYF. The CDR3 coding sequence is TGTGCCACCCGAGGGAGGAACTGGGAGTATTCTAGCACAGATACGCAGTATTTT. Combining the CDR3 with reference TRBV2 and TRBJ2-3 gives the whole variable domain EPEVTQTPSHQVTQMGQEVILRCVPISNHLYFYWYRQILGQKVEFLVSFYNNEISEKSEIFDDQFSVERPDGSNFTLKIRSTKLEDSAMYFCATRGRNWEYSSTDTQYFGPGTRLTVL.

The chain recombines TRBV4-1 with TRBJ2-7; 7 nucleotides line up with TRBD1. The CDR3 has 15 amino acids. Per the germline V gene, CDR1 is MGHRA and CDR2 is YSYEKL. V shed 4 bases, J shed 3 bases, and the junction held 9 bases outside the gene matches. For the CDR3, the DNA is TGCGCCAGCAGCCCAGTTGGACAGGCGAGCTACGAGCAGTACTTC. Amino acids: CASSPVGQASYEQYF.

The V call is TRBV9, the J call TRBJ1-3; 8 nucleotides line up with TRBD1. V gave up 4 bases and J gave up 2 bases; unmatched junction bases: 11. This CDR3 has 17 amino acids. In germline, CDR1 is SGDLS, CDR2 YYNGEE. CDR3 nucleotide sequence: TGTGCCAGCAGCTTGACGGACAGGGCAATGACTGGAAACACCATATATTTT. It encodes CASSLTDRAMTGNTIYF. Based on the CDR3 plus reference TRBV9 and TRBJ1-3, the full variable domain is DSGVTQTPKHLITATGQRVTLRCSPRSGDLSVYWYQQSLDQGLQFLIQYYNGEERAKGNILERFSAQQFPDLHSELNLSSLELGDSALYFCASSLTDRAMTGNTIYFGEGSWLTVV.

The CDR3 loop is CASSLVWKETQYF. CDR3 nucleotide sequence: TGTGCCAGCAGCTTGGTTTGGAAGGAGACCCAGTACTTC. This sequence joins TRBV5-6 and TRBJ2-5; D gene ambiguous. CDR3 length equals 13 residues. The V gene's germline CDR1 is SGHDT and CDR2 YYEEEE. The V gene lost 0 bases and the J gene lost 5 bases, with 8 bases spanning the gap.

The chain uses TRBV28 and TRBJ2-3; TRBD1 is a possible D gene (5 bases). The CDR3 is made up of 15 amino acids. Germline lookup yields CDR1 MDHEN and CDR2 SYDVKM. V was shortened by 2 bases and J by 4 bases, with 13 bases between the two germline ends. In nucleotides, the CDR3 is TGTGCCAGCAGTTTAACCCAGGGTAGTGCAGATACGCAGTATTTT. This gives the protein CASSLTQGSADTQYF.

The chain has TRBV4-1 and TRBJ2-1; the match to TRBD2 covers 11 bases. The germline V gene has CDR1 MGHRA and CDR2 YSYEKL. V trimming: 6 bases; J trimming: 5 bases; junction bases outside the gene matches: 0. CDR3 length equals 13 residues. The CDR3 sequence: CASRLAGDNEQFF. The CDR3 nucleotides read TGCGCCAGCAGACTAGCGGGGGACAATGAGCAGTTCTTC.

This clone was seen a single time. The chain combines TRBV14 with TRBJ2-7; D gene unclear. Germline CDR1 SGHDN, CDR2 FVKESK. The V end was cut by 0 bases, the J end by 4 bases, with 10 bases between. The CDR3 has 14 residues. The CDR3 DNA reads TGTGCCAGCAGCCAAGAGACTTGGGATTACGAGCAGTACTTC. It translates to CASSQETWDYEQYF.

The chain links TRBV11-2 to TRBJ2-3; 10 bases align to TRBD1. Germline V CDR1 and CDR2: SGHAT, FQNNGV. V lost 4 bases, J lost 2 bases, and 9 bases stayed unmatched. The CDR3 is made up of 17 amino acids. The CDR3 sequence: CASSSTTGGITTDTQYF. The DNA of the CDR3 is TGTGCCAGCAGCTCAACGACAGGGGGCATAACCACAGATACGCAGTATTTT. The whole variable domain, filled in from reference TRBV11-2 and TRBJ2-3, reads EAGVAQSPRYKIIEKRQSVAFWCNPISGHATLYWYQQILGQGPKLLIQFQNNGVVDDSQLPKDRFSAERLKGVDSTLKIQPAKLEDSAVYLCASSSTTGGITTDTQYFGPGTRLTVL.

The chain carries TRBV6-6 and TRBJ1-1; weak D call: TRBD1 (6 bases). V lost 10 bases, J lost 1 base, and 13 bases lay in between. The germline CDR1 and CDR2 sequences are MNHNY and SVGAGI (reference sequence). CDR3 length: 13 residues. The CDR3 loop reads CATRGGGNTEAFF. CDR3 DNA sequence: TGTGCCACCCGAGGGGGAGGGAACACTGAAGCTTTCTTT.

The chain links TRBV7-8 to TRBJ2-3, with D unclear. The CDR3 runs 13 residues. CDR1 SGHVS and CDR2 FQNEAQ come from the germline V gene. V was trimmed by 1 base and J by 2 bases, leaving 4 bases between them. Here the CDR3 DNA reads TGTGCCAGCAGCTTAGTCCCCACAGATACGCAGTATTTT. Its protein product is CASSLVPTDTQYF.

The CDR3 spells CASSPILALTNTGELFF. The DNA for the CDR3 is TGCGCCAGCAGCCCCATACTAGCGCTGACGAACACCGGGGAGCTGTTTTTT. The V gene is TRBV4-3, the J gene TRBJ2-2, with 7 bases that match TRBD2. In germline, CDR1 is LGHNA, CDR2 YSLEER. The ends lost 4 bases at V and 0 bases at J; junction bases unmatched: 8. The CDR3 is made up of 17 amino acids.

This clone was detected once. This chain links TRBV25-1 with TRBJ2-3; D uncertain. Looked up from germline, CDR1 is MGHDK and CDR2 is SYGVNS. The CDR3 is 17 amino acids. V lost 2 bases and J lost 2, with 17 bases in between. The CDR3 nucleotides read TGTGCCAGCAGTGAAAGTCAGCCGGCAGGTTACACAGATACGCAGTATTTT. It translates to CASSESQPAGYTDTQYF.

V is TRBV13 and J is TRBJ2-7; 9 nucleotides agree with TRBD2. The trim removed 3 bases at V and 6 bases at J, leaving 9 bases unmatched. Germline CDR1 reads PRHDT; CDR2 reads FYEKMQ (reference sequence). The CDR3 has 15 residues. The CDR3: CASSFLAGVGGEQYF. In DNA form, the CDR3 reads TGTGCCAGCAGCTTTTTAGCGGGAGTAGGTGGCGAGCAGTACTTC. Full variable domain (remainder filled in from reference TRBV13 and TRBJ2-7): AAGVIQSPRHLIKEKRETATLKCYPIPRHDTVYWYQQGPGQDPQFLISFYEKMQSDKGSIPDRFSAQQFSDYHSELNMSSLELGDSALYFCASSFLAGVGGEQYFGPGTRLTVT.

The chain couples TRBV4-1 to TRBJ1-4; D might be TRBD1 (6 bases). The germline V gene has CDR1 MGHRA and CDR2 YSYEKL. This CDR3 is 15 amino acids long. V dropped 2 bases and J dropped 7 bases, with 14 bases sitting between them. CDR3: CASSQSLGAGEKLFF. CDR3 nucleotide sequence: TGCGCCAGCAGCCAATCCCTGGGGGCTGGTGAAAAACTGTTTTTT.

This chain links TRBV5-1 with TRBJ2-7; D ambiguous. Germline CDR1 SGHRS, CDR2 YFSETQ. Trimming left V 2 bases short and J 5 bases short, with 11 bases between. CDR3 length equals 13 residues. The CDR3 region has the DNA TGCGCCAGCAGCTTTGCCGCCATAGACGAGCAGTACTTC. This encodes CASSFAAIDEQYF.

The chain is built from TRBV4-3 and TRBJ2-1; no reliable D call. V was trimmed by 0 bases and J by 1 base, leaving 16 bases between them. The V gene's germline CDR1 is LGHNA and CDR2 YSLEER. This CDR3 spans 18 amino acids. The CDR3 is CASSQDRAEVMSYNEQFF. CDR3 sequence (DNA): TGCGCCAGCAGCCAAGATCGGGCGGAAGTTATGTCCTACAATGAGCAGTTCTTC.

This rearrangement joins TRBV5-4 to TRBJ1-1; 8 bases are a match to TRBD1. V shed 4 bases, J shed 0 bases, and the junction held 8 bases outside the gene matches. The germline V gene has CDR1 SGHNT and CDR2 YYREEE (reference sequence). This CDR3 has 16 amino acids. CDR3 nucleotide sequence: TGTGCCAGCAGCCCGGACAGGGTGAGCATGAACACTGAAGCTTTCTTT. It yields the protein CASSPDRVSMNTEAFF.

The chain employs TRBV13 and TRBJ2-7; 9 positions agree with TRBD1. CDR1 and CDR2 (germline): PRHDT, FYEKMQ (reference sequence). After removal of 3 bases from V and 5 bases from J, the junction contained 5 bases not matched to a gene. CDR3 size: 14 residues. The CDR3 DNA reads TGTGCCAGCAGCTTCGGGACAGGGCCGGACGAGCAGTACTTC. Protein: CASSFGTGPDEQYF.

V gene TRBV9 combines with J gene TRBJ2-7; 10 bases fit TRBD1. CDR1 SGDLS and CDR2 YYNGEE come from the germline V gene. After removal of 4 bases from V and 7 bases from J, the junction contained 8 bases not matched to a gene. CDR3 length: 14 residues. CDR3 DNA: TGTGCCAGCAGCCCCCCTAGACAGGGGGCTGAGCAGTACTTC. The encoded protein is CASSPPRQGAEQYF.

The chain joins TRBV6-6 to TRBJ2-7, with D unclear. Trimming stripped 4 bases from V and 4 bases from J, with 5 bases between. The V gene's germline CDR1 is MNHNY and CDR2 SVGAGI (reference sequence). This CDR3 region has 11 residues. The CDR3, as DNA: TGTGCCAGCAGTTCAGTTTACGAGCAGTACTTC. Its protein is CASSSVYEQYF.

The chain joins TRBV27 to TRBJ2-2, with D maybe TRBD1 (6 bases). Trimming removed 10 bases from V and 3 bases from J, with 18 bases in between. CDR3 length: 15 residues. Germline loops: CDR1 MNHEY, CDR2 SMNVEV (reference sequence). Here the CDR3 DNA reads TGTGCCACCAGAGTACAGGGCTCGGACACCGGGGAGCTGTTTTTT. Its protein product is CATRVQGSDTGELFF.

The V and J genes are TRBV4-1 and TRBJ2-7; 7 bases align to TRBD1. The CDR3 contains 14 residues. Per germline, CDR1 MGHRA and CDR2 YSYEKL. Trimming cost V 4 bases and J 4 bases; bases outside gene matches: 7. The CDR3 nucleotides read TGCGCCAGCAGCCCTGTCAGGGGGTGGTACGAGCAGTACTTC. This codes for CASSPVRGWYEQYF.